The 19 T cell receptor beta chains given below trace back to one sample, sequenced in a study of regulatory T cells in long-lasting Graves disease. HTBI primers from iRepertoire and Arm-PCR of CDR3 regions yielded the TCR beta libraries. One entry per CDR3 protein, called by TCRdb with MiXCR from the multiplex PCR reads. The sample consists of under 400,000 distinct CDR3 sequences, roughly a sixth of them appearing once. Stated time point: newly diagnosed GD, antithyroid drugs for less than 3 months. PBMC-extracted RNA yielded the TCR library. A further study also used this sample, focusing on T cells in Graves' hyperthyroidism and ophthalmopathy.

This sample comprised peripheral blood mononuclear cells (PBMCs), obtained at new diagnosis, from a patient treated with antithyroid drugs. The receptors here all came from a man in his forties or fifties with Graves disease.

This clonotype was seen many times. This rearrangement joins TRBV6-1 to TRBJ1-3, with D unresolved. The CDR3 has 13 amino acids. Trimming stripped 7 bases from V and 4 bases from J, with 11 bases between. The germline V gene has CDR1 MNHNS and CDR2 SASEGT. The DNA of the CDR3 is TGTGCCAGCATGCGTGAAGCAGGAAACACCATATATTTT. Protein product: CASMREAGNTIYF.

CDR3 DNA sequence: TGCAGTGCTAGCTCACCCGTTGGTGTTGGCTACACCTTC. This sequence encodes CSASSPVGVGYTF. The V and J genes are TRBV20-1 and TRBJ1-2; D call uncertain. V gave up 3 bases and J gave up 7 bases, with 15 bases separating them. The germline gives CDR1 DFQATT, CDR2 SNEGSKA (reference sequence). The CDR3 totals 13 residues.

This clonotype was counted a few times. The CDR3 bases are TGTGCCAGCAGTCCTGACAGGTTGCGTGGGGCCAACGTCCTGACTTTC. Amino acid sequence: CASSPDRLRGANVLTF. The rearrangement uses TRBV13 and TRBJ2-6, with a possible D match to TRBD1 (6 bases). CDR1 is PRHDT and CDR2 is FYEKMQ in the germline V gene (reference sequence). The CDR3 is 16 amino acids. Trimming shortened V by 6 bases and J by 3 bases, and 15 bases separated the two germline ends.

V usage is TRBV5-1 and J usage is TRBJ2-7; 7 bases align to TRBD1. This CDR3 comprises 15 residues. V shed 0 bases and J 3 bases; nucleotides not matched to a gene: 6. Looked up from germline, CDR1 is SGHRS and CDR2 is YFSETQ. The DNA of the CDR3 is TGCGCCAGCAGCTTGGCCGTAGGGGGCATCTACGAGCAGTACTTC. Translated: CASSLAVGGIYEQYF.

This chain connects TRBV7-2 to TRBJ2-7; 7 positions match TRBD1. Germline loops: CDR1 SGHTA, CDR2 FQGNSA. The CDR3 has 14 amino acids. V dropped 2 bases and J dropped 6; count of bases not matched to a gene: 7. CDR3 region: CASSLTYRGGEQYF. DNA of the CDR3: TGTGCCAGCAGCTTAACCTACAGGGGCGGCGAGCAGTACTTC.

This clonotype has at least ten counts. CDR3 region: CASSPAVYEQFF. As DNA, the CDR3 is TGTGCCAGCTCACCAGCCGTTTATGAGCAGTTCTTC. The chain combines TRBV18 with TRBJ2-1; D not resolved. The V gene lost 2 bases and the J gene lost 8 bases, with 7 bases spanning the gap. Germline V CDR1 and CDR2: KGHSH, LQKENI. This CDR3 has 12 residues.

In its sample, this clonotype was seen many times. The chain couples TRBV28 to TRBJ2-6; unclear D gene. The germline V and J ends were trimmed by 0 bases and 4 bases, with 10 bases remaining between them. The CDR3 contains 16 residues. Germline values: CDR1 MDHEN, CDR2 SYDVKM. The CDR3 is CASSLWGRPGANVLTF. The CDR3 DNA follows: TGTGCCAGCAGTTTATGGGGCAGACCCGGGGCCAACGTCCTGACTTTC.

This clonotype was found many times. The genes are TRBV20-1 and TRBJ2-3; D unclear. CDR3 length: 15 residues. Germline V gives CDR1 DFQATT, CDR2 SNEGSKA (reference sequence). V lost 4 bases, J lost 3 bases, and 17 bases lay in between. In DNA, the CDR3 is TGCAGTGCTAACTTCGACTCCCCGGCGACAGATACGCAGTATTTT. Protein product: CSANFDSPATDTQYF.

The V call is TRBV5-1, the J call TRBJ2-5, with a weak D call TRBD1 (5 bases). The ends were cut back, 2 bases at V and 0 bases at J, with 14 bases in the middle. The CDR3 is 16 amino acids. Germline V gene lookup returns CDR1 SGHRS and CDR2 YFSETQ. The CDR3 sequence is CASSFTGTSYQETQYF. For the CDR3, the DNA is TGCGCCAGCAGCTTTACAGGCACCTCGTACCAAGAGACCCAGTACTTC.

This clonotype was detected ten times or more. V is TRBV25-1 and J is TRBJ2-3; TRBD2 matches at 10 bases. The CDR3 is 16 residues long. The ends lost 2 bases at V and 6 bases at J; junction bases unmatched: 8. The germline CDR1 and CDR2 sequences are MGHDK and SYGVNS. In DNA, the CDR3 is TGTGCCAGCAGTGAAGAAGCGGGGGGGCCAATGGATACGCAGTATTTT. Amino acid sequence: CASSEEAGGPMDTQYF.

This clonotype came up many times. The chain combines TRBV28 with TRBJ2-7; D may be TRBD2 (7 bases). The CDR3 covers 15 residues. CDR1 and CDR2 (germline): MDHEN, SYDVKM. V was clipped by 7 bases and J by 3 bases, with 19 bases between them. The CDR3 region has the DNA TGTGCCAGCATCACCGGGGGCGGGGGAAGCTACGAGCAGTACTTC. Its protein product is CASITGGGGSYEQYF.

Details on this clonotype: This is likely an artifact of a read error, given a far larger clone one base away. V usage is TRBV29-1 and J usage is TRBJ2-4; TRBD2 agrees at 12 bases. The length of the CDR3 is 14 residues. J was trimmed by 13 bases and V by 3 bases; bases with no gene match: 10. Looked up from germline, CDR1 is SQVTM and CDR2 is ANQGSEA. The CDR3 loop reads CSVDGLAGPNEQYF. CDR3 in DNA: TGCAGCGTTGACGGACTAGCGGGGCCTAATGAGCAGTACTTC.

Ten or more counts support this clonotype. J is TRBJ1-1 and V is TRBV27; perhaps TRBD1 as D (6 bases). CDR1 is MNHEY and CDR2 is SMNVEV in the germline V gene (reference sequence). This CDR3 has 15 amino acids. Trimming stripped 5 bases from V and 1 base from J, with 14 bases between. The CDR3 loop reads CASSLLRGWNTEAFF. CDR3 coding DNA: TGTGCCAGCAGTCTCTTGAGGGGGTGGAACACTGAAGCTTTCTTT.

The chain carries TRBV15 and TRBJ1-5; the match to TRBD1 covers 8 bases. The CDR3 extends over 15 amino acids. The V segment lost 5 bases and the J segment 7 bases; nucleotides outside the gene matches: 10. Germline assignment: CDR1 LNHNV and CDR2 YYDKDF (reference sequence). The CDR3 here is CATSGGQGILQPQHF. Here the CDR3 DNA reads TGTGCCACCAGCGGAGGACAGGGCATCCTCCAGCCCCAGCATTTT. Looking up the rest from reference TRBV15 and TRBJ1-5 gives the full variable domain: DAMVIQNPRYQVTQFGKPVTLSCSQTLNHNVMYWYQQKSSQAPKLLFHYYDKDFNNEADTPDNFQSRRPNTSFCFLDIRSPGLGDTAMYLCATSGGQGILQPQHFGDGTRLSIL.

The sample holds many counts of this clonotype. The chain has TRBV20-1 and TRBJ2-3, with 10 bases identical to TRBD2. The CDR3 is 18 amino acids. V gave up 0 bases and J gave up 2 bases; unmatched junction bases: 11. CDR1 is DFQATT and CDR2 is SNEGSKA in the germline V gene (reference sequence). CDR3 DNA: TGCAGTGCTAGAGATTGGGCCCTAGCGGGGGTCCTCACAGATACGCAGTATTTT. Translation: CSARDWALAGVLTDTQYF.

This clonotype was seen more than once but under ten times. This chain uses TRBV28 with TRBJ1-6; 9 nucleotides line up with TRBD1. Germline V gene data show CDR1 as MDHEN and CDR2 as SYDVKM. The CDR3 totals 15 residues. The J segment lost 7 bases and the V segment lost 3 bases, leaving 4 bases of the junction unmatched. CDR3: CASSLGDRENSPLHF. The DNA for the CDR3 is TGTGCCAGCAGTTTGGGGGACAGGGAAAATTCACCCCTCCACTTT.

This clonotype occurred many times. The chain is built from TRBV5-6 and TRBJ2-7; TRBD1 agrees at 10 bases. Germline trimming cut 3 bases from V and 3 bases from J; bases unmatched to any gene: 6. The V gene's germline CDR1 is SGHDT and CDR2 YYEEEE. The CDR3 runs to 15 residues. In nucleotides, the CDR3 is TGTGCCAGCAGCTGGATGAGGACAGGGGGCTACGAGCAGTACTTC. Amino acids: CASSWMRTGGYEQYF.

Ten or more counts support this clonotype. The V gene is TRBV30, the J gene TRBJ2-7; TRBD1 is a possible D gene (6 bases). Germline lookup yields CDR1 GTSNPN and CDR2 SVGIG (reference sequence). The CDR3 contains 11 residues. Trimming shortened V by 5 bases and J by 4 bases, and 9 bases separated the two germline ends. The CDR3 here is CAWSRGYEQYF. CDR3 DNA sequence: TGTGCCTGGTCGAGGGGGTACGAGCAGTACTTC. Full variable domain (outside the CDR3, taken from reference TRBV30 and TRBJ2-7): SQTIHQWPATLVQPVGSPLSLECTVEGTSNPNLYWYRQAAGRGLQLLFYSVGIGQISSEVPQNLSASRPQDRQFILSSKKLLLSDSGFYLCAWSRGYEQYFGPGTRLTVT.

Points on this clonotype: One end of the junction fails to match germline, which may point to a read error. This rearrangement joins TRBV5-6 to TRBJ1-1; no clear D gene. The CDR3 loop spans 13 amino acids. Germline-derived CDR1 and CDR2 are SGHDT and YYEEEE. CDR3 in amino acids: CASSPLGNTEASF. The CDR3 nucleotides read TGTGCCAGCAGCCCCCTTGGGAACACTGAAGCTTCCTTT.